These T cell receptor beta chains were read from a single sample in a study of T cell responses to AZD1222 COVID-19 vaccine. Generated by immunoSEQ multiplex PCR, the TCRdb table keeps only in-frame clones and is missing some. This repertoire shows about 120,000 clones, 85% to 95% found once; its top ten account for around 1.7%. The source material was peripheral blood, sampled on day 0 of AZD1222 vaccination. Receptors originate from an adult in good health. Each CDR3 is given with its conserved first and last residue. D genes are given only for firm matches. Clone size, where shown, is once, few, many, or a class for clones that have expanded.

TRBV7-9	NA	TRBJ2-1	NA	TGTGCCAGCAGCTTAGCCAGGATGGGCGCCTACAATGAGCAGTTCTTC	CASSLARMGAYNEQFF
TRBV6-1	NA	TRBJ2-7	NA	TGTGCCAGCAGTGAAATTAGGGGTGGCGAGCAGTACTTC	CASSEIRGGEQYF
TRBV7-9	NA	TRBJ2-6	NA	TGTGCCAGCAGCTCCCGGCTCCTCCCAGGGGTAGCAGGGGCCAACGTCCTGACTTTC	CASSSRLLPGVAGANVLTF
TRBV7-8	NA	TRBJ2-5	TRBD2	TGTGCCAGCAGGCCCCCCCGGGGCAAGACTAGCGGGAGTCTGGCTGAGACCCAGTACTTC	CASRPPRGKTSGSLAETQYF
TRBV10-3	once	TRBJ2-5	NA	TGTGCCATCAGTGCCCCCCCGGGCGGGGTCCGACAGACCCAGTACTTC	CAISAPPGGVRQTQYF
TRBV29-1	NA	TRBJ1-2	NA	TGCAGCGTTGTTGCGAGGTCACGCTATGGCTACACCTTC	CSVVARSRYGYTF
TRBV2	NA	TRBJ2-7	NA	TGTGCCAGCAAGGGATTAGCGGAATCACCCCGTTACGAGCAGTACTTC	CASKGLAESPRYEQYF
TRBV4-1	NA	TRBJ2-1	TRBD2	TGCGCCAGCAGCCCCCACCGTATTAGCGGGGAGCACAATGAGCAGTTCTTC	CASSPHRISGEHNEQFF
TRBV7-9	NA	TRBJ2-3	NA	TGTGCCAGCAGCTTAATCCAGGGCACAGATACGCAGTATTTT	CASSLIQGTDTQYF
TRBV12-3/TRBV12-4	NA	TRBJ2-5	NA	TGTGCCAGCAGTTTCCGTCAGCAAGAGACCCAGTACTTC	CASSFRQQETQYF
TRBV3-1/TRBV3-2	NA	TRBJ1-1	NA	TGTGCCAGCAGCCAAGATATTCCAGGGAACACTGAAGCTTTCTTT	CASSQDIPGNTEAFF
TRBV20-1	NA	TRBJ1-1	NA	TGCAGTGCTAGTAACAGGGTATACACTGAAGCTTTCTTT	CSASNRVYTEAFF
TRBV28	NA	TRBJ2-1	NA	TGTGCCAGCGGGTTCTACAATGAGCAGTTCTTC	CASGFYNEQFF
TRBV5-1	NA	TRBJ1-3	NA	TGCGCCAGCAGCTTGGCCGGGGGGAGCTCTGGAAACACCATATATTTT	CASSLAGGSSGNTIYF
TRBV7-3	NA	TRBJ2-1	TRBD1	TGTGCCAGCAGCCTAGTACCGGGACAGGGGGCCCCCTACAATGAGCAGTTCTTC	CASSLVPGQGAPYNEQFF
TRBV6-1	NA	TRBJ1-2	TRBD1	TGTGCCAGCAGTGAAACGACAGGGATCTATGGCTACACCTTC	CASSETTGIYGYTF
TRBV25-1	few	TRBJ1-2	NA	TGTGCCAGCAGCCTCCAGGGGAAGAACTATGGCTACACCTTC	CASSLQGKNYGYTF